Listed below are T cell receptor beta chains from one sample, sequenced in a study of response to subunit inactivated influenza vaccine. TCRdb recomputed calls from the RT-PCR reads with MiXCR, one row per CDR3 protein. The repertoire holds roughly 570,000 distinct CDR3 sequences, with around 13% as singletons. Sequencing was performed on PBMCs from blood, taken around seven weeks after vaccination. These receptors all stem from a man in his fifties or sixties who received an inactivated influenza vaccine. Each CDR3 is given with its conserved first and last residue. Fields, in order: V gene, D gene, clone size, J gene, CDR3 length, CDR3 protein, CDR3 DNA. D genes are given only for firm matches. Clone size, where shown, is once, few, many, or a class for clones that have expanded.

v_gene: TRBV10-3; d_gene: TRBD2; abundance: few; j_gene: TRBJ2-1; len: 14; CDR3aa: CAISASGSKNEQFF; CDR3nt: TGTGCCATCAGTGCGAGCGGGAGTAAAAATGAGCAGTTCTTC
v_gene: TRBV10-3; d_gene: -; abundance: -; j_gene: TRBJ1-2; len: 14; CDR3aa: CAISESRGGGGYTF; CDR3nt: TGTGCCATCAGTGAGAGCAGGGGTGGGGGCGGCTACACCTTC
v_gene: TRBV9; d_gene: -; abundance: many; j_gene: TRBJ2-5; len: 14; CDR3aa: CASSVETSPETQYF; CDR3nt: TGTGCCAGCAGCGTAGAGACTAGTCCAGAGACCCAGTACTTC
v_gene: TRBV6-6; d_gene: -; abundance: -; j_gene: TRBJ2-1; len: 13; CDR3aa: CASSFTKGNEQFF; CDR3nt: TGTGCCAGCAGTTTCACCAAAGGGAATGAGCAGTTCTTC
v_gene: TRBV10-3; d_gene: -; abundance: many; j_gene: TRBJ2-3; len: 14; CDR3aa: CAVRSPGSTDTQYF; CDR3nt: TGTGCCGTTCGGAGCCCGGGGAGCACAGATACGCAGTATTTT
v_gene: TRBV7-8; d_gene: -; abundance: many; j_gene: TRBJ2-4; len: 15; CDR3aa: CASSPNRARGNIQYF; CDR3nt: TGTGCCAGCAGCCCCAACAGGGCTAGGGGAAACATTCAGTACTTC
v_gene: TRBV7-8; d_gene: -; abundance: few; j_gene: TRBJ1-1; len: 17; CDR3aa: CASSPYRDPLRMAEAFF; CDR3nt: TGTGCCAGCAGCCCATACCGGGACCCCCTAAGGATGGCTGAAGCTTTCTTT
v_gene: TRBV27; d_gene: TRBD1; abundance: few; j_gene: TRBJ1-5; len: 15; CDR3aa: CASSSQGARGQPQHF; CDR3nt: TGTGCCAGCAGTTCACAGGGGGCGAGGGGTCAGCCCCAGCATTTT
v_gene: TRBV20-1; d_gene: -; abundance: many; j_gene: TRBJ2-2; len: 13; CDR3aa: CSALRDTTGELFF; CDR3nt: TGCAGTGCTCTCCGGGACACCACCGGGGAGCTGTTTTTT
v_gene: TRBV10-2; d_gene: TRBD2; abundance: many; j_gene: TRBJ2-7; len: 16; CDR3aa: CASTEGTSGSYHEQYF; CDR3nt: TGCGCCAGCACCGAGGGGACTAGCGGGAGCTACCACGAGCAGTACTTC
v_gene: TRBV4-3; d_gene: -; abundance: -; j_gene: TRBJ2-5; len: 15; CDR3aa: CASSPWVGTQETQYF; CDR3nt: TGCGCCAGCAGCCCCTGGGTGGGAACGCAAGAGACCCAGTACTTC
v_gene: TRBV7-9; d_gene: -; abundance: -; j_gene: TRBJ2-3; len: 13; CDR3aa: CASSFPLTDTQYF; CDR3nt: TGTGCCAGCAGCTTCCCCCTCACAGATACGCAGTATTTT
v_gene: TRBV12-3/TRBV12-4; d_gene: -; abundance: many; j_gene: TRBJ2-7; len: 12; CDR3aa: CASSPYTLGQYF; CDR3nt: TGTGCCAGCAGTCCATATACCCTCGGGCAGTACTTC
v_gene: TRBV27; d_gene: -; abundance: -; j_gene: TRBJ2-5; len: 16; CDR3aa: CASSLSFGGRQETQYF; CDR3nt: TGTGCCAGCAGTTTATCGTTCGGGGGGCGGCAAGAGACCCAGTACTTC
v_gene: TRBV7-8; d_gene: -; abundance: many; j_gene: TRBJ2-2; len: 15; CDR3aa: CASSLVIPKGVKLFF; CDR3nt: TGTGCCAGCAGCTTAGTCATACCCAAGGGTGTTAAGCTGTTTTTT
v_gene: TRBV4-3; d_gene: -; abundance: -; j_gene: TRBJ2-1; len: 17; CDR3aa: CASSQDLAFLTYNEQFF; CDR3nt: TGCGCCAGCAGCCAAGATCTTGCGTTTCTTACCTACAATGAGCAGTTCTTC
v_gene: TRBV12-3/TRBV12-4; d_gene: -; abundance: many; j_gene: TRBJ2-1; len: 11; CDR3aa: CASSSAGATFF; CDR3nt: TGTGCCAGCTCCAGTGCCGGAGCGACGTTCTTC
v_gene: TRBV5-1; d_gene: -; abundance: few; j_gene: TRBJ2-1; len: 14; CDR3aa: CASSLEPQVGEQFF; CDR3nt: TGCGCCAGCAGCTTGGAGCCCCAGGTGGGTGAGCAGTTCTTC
v_gene: TRBV28; d_gene: -; abundance: -; j_gene: TRBJ2-7; len: 13; CDR3aa: CASSGSVIYEQYF; CDR3nt: TGTGCCAGCAGTGGTAGCGTAATCTACGAGCAGTACTTC
v_gene: TRBV12-5; d_gene: -; abundance: many; j_gene: TRBJ2-5; len: 11; CDR3aa: CASGLEETQYF; CDR3nt: TGTGCTAGTGGTTTGGAAGAGACCCAGTACTTC
v_gene: TRBV20-1; d_gene: TRBD1; abundance: many; j_gene: TRBJ1-5; len: 15; CDR3aa: CSARDQTGETQPQHF; CDR3nt: TGCAGTGCTAGAGATCAAACAGGGGAGACTCAGCCCCAGCATTTT
v_gene: TRBV3-1; d_gene: TRBD2; abundance: -; j_gene: TRBJ2-3; len: 18; CDR3aa: CASSQGWGGWGRTDTQYF; CDR3nt: TGTGCCAGCAGCCAAGGATGGGGGGGTTGGGGCCGCACAGATACGCAGTATTTT
v_gene: TRBV10-3; d_gene: TRBD2; abundance: -; j_gene: TRBJ2-1; len: 16; CDR3aa: CAISELTSGSSNEQFF; CDR3nt: TGTGCCATCAGTGAACTAACTAGCGGGAGTAGTAATGAGCAGTTCTTC
v_gene: TRBV11-1; d_gene: -; abundance: -; j_gene: TRBJ2-7; len: 15; CDR3aa: CASSPETGLYYEQYF; CDR3nt: TGTGCCAGCAGCCCAGAGACAGGTCTATACTACGAGCAGTACTTC
v_gene: TRBV12-3/TRBV12-4; d_gene: TRBD1; abundance: -; j_gene: TRBJ2-5; len: 14; CDR3aa: CASSLGRTGVTQYF; CDR3nt: TGTGCCAGCAGTCTAGGAAGGACAGGGGTGACCCAGTACTTC
v_gene: TRBV7-2; d_gene: -; abundance: many; j_gene: TRBJ2-3; len: 15; CDR3aa: CASSLAGFITDTQYF; CDR3nt: TGTGCCAGCAGCTTAGCAGGGTTCATCACAGATACGCAGTATTTT
v_gene: TRBV15; d_gene: -; abundance: -; j_gene: TRBJ2-5; len: 15; CDR3aa: CATSRVRGLAETQYF; CDR3nt: TGTGCCACCAGCAGAGTGCGTGGGCTTGCAGAGACCCAGTACTTC
v_gene: TRBV2; d_gene: TRBD1; abundance: -; j_gene: TRBJ2-5; len: 14; CDR3aa: CASSVSRGQRDQYF; CDR3nt: TGTGCCAGCAGTGTGAGCCGGGGACAGAGGGACCAGTACTTC
v_gene: TRBV7-9; d_gene: -; abundance: few; j_gene: TRBJ2-7; len: 14; CDR3aa: CASSRTGVLYEQYF; CDR3nt: TGTGCCAGCAGCCGTACCGGGGTACTCTACGAGCAGTACTTC
v_gene: TRBV12-3/TRBV12-4; d_gene: -; abundance: few; j_gene: TRBJ2-5; len: 13; CDR3aa: CASSLLLVATQYF; CDR3nt: TGTGCCAGCAGTTTACTGCTAGTTGCGACCCAGTACTTC
v_gene: TRBV6-2/TRBV6-3; d_gene: -; abundance: few; j_gene: TRBJ2-2; len: 15; CDR3aa: CASSRRQDFIGELFF; CDR3nt: TGTGCCAGCAGTCGACGCCAGGACTTCATCGGGGAGCTGTTTTTT
v_gene: TRBV6-2/TRBV6-3; d_gene: TRBD2; abundance: -; j_gene: TRBJ2-7; len: 14; CDR3aa: CASQLGGSSYEQYF; CDR3nt: TGTGCCAGCCAACTGGGGGGGAGCTCCTACGAGCAGTACTTC